The rows below give T cell receptor beta chains drawn from one sample of a study of cytomegalovirus exposure and HLA in healthy donors. TCRdb's copy holds only in-frame clones and misses some; the assay was immunoSEQ multiplex PCR. The sample yields under 200,000 clones, 80% seen once. The sequencing sample was made of PBMCs. All receptors come from a male donor in good health and CMV-seropositive. The CDR3 runs from the conserved cysteine through the conserved F or W. The order of the fields is J gene, D gene, clone size, V gene, CDR3 DNA, CDR3 protein. The D gene is left open where the match is weak. Clone size is not always given. Where it is, it says once, few, many or a class for expanded clones.

J gene: TRBJ1-1
D gene: TRBD1
clone size: NA
V gene: TRBV7-9
CDR3 DNA: TGTGCCAGCAGCTCCGACAGGGTGAACACTGAAGCTTTCTTT
CDR3 protein: CASSSDRVNTEAFF

J gene: TRBJ2-3
D gene: NA
clone size: few
V gene: TRBV5-4
CDR3 DNA: TGTGCCAGCAGCTTGGAGACAGCAGATACGCAGTATTTT
CDR3 protein: CASSLETADTQYF

J gene: TRBJ2-1
D gene: NA
clone size: NA
V gene: TRBV2
CDR3 DNA: TGTGCCAGCAGTGGGGGGGTGTACAATGAGCAGTTCTTC
CDR3 protein: CASSGGVYNEQFF

J gene: TRBJ1-1
D gene: NA
clone size: once
V gene: TRBV6-1
CDR3 DNA: TGTGCCAGCAGTAGACCCAGGGGATCGTACACTGAAGCTTTCTTT
CDR3 protein: CASSRPRGSYTEAFF

J gene: TRBJ1-5
D gene: NA
clone size: NA
V gene: TRBV4-3
CDR3 DNA: TGCGCCAGCAGCCCCACAGGGAAGAATCAGCCCCAGCATTTT
CDR3 protein: CASSPTGKNQPQHF

J gene: TRBJ2-5
D gene: NA
clone size: NA
V gene: TRBV25-1
CDR3 DNA: TGTGCCAGCAGTGACTACGAGACCCAGTACTTC
CDR3 protein: CASSDYETQYF

J gene: TRBJ1-4
D gene: NA
clone size: NA
V gene: TRBV5-1
CDR3 DNA: TGCGCCAGCAGCTTGGCCTCTAATGAAAAACTGTTTTTT
CDR3 protein: CASSLASNEKLFF

J gene: TRBJ1-1
D gene: TRBD1
clone size: NA
V gene: TRBV12-5
CDR3 DNA: TGTGCTAGTGGTTCCCCACCCGGACAGGGGGCTAGGGGTGAAGCTTTCTTT
CDR3 protein: CASGSPPGQGARGEAFF

J gene: TRBJ1-4
D gene: NA
clone size: NA
V gene: TRBV12-5
CDR3 DNA: TGTGCTAGTGGTGACGCAGGGAAACTGTTTTTT
CDR3 protein: CASGDAGKLFF

J gene: TRBJ2-1
D gene: TRBD2
clone size: NA
V gene: TRBV10-3
CDR3 DNA: TGTGCCATCAGTGTTAGCGGGAGCGGGCCCTACAATGAGCAGTTCTTC
CDR3 protein: CAISVSGSGPYNEQFF

J gene: TRBJ2-3
D gene: TRBD2
clone size: NA
V gene: TRBV19
CDR3 DNA: TGTGCCAGTAGTATAATACGGGCTAGCGGGAGGTCAGATACGCAGTATTTT
CDR3 protein: CASSIIRASGRSDTQYF

J gene: TRBJ1-6
D gene: NA
clone size: NA
V gene: TRBV28
CDR3 DNA: TGTGCCAGCAGTTTTCTTCTCCTCGGGAATTCACCCCTCCACTTT
CDR3 protein: CASSFLLLGNSPLHF

J gene: TRBJ2-3
D gene: NA
clone size: NA
V gene: TRBV19
CDR3 DNA: TGTGCCAGTAGTACGCCTAGGACTAGCACAGATACGCAGTATTTT
CDR3 protein: CASSTPRTSTDTQYF

J gene: TRBJ1-1
D gene: TRBD1
clone size: NA
V gene: TRBV18
CDR3 DNA: TGTGCCAGCTCCCCGGGACAGGGGGCCACTGAAGCTTTCTTT
CDR3 protein: CASSPGQGATEAFF

J gene: TRBJ1-4
D gene: NA
clone size: NA
V gene: TRBV28
CDR3 DNA: TGTGCCAGCAAGGAAAATTTGCTCGGGGAGGACGAAAAACTGTTTTTT
CDR3 protein: CASKENLLGEDEKLFF

J gene: TRBJ2-7
D gene: NA
clone size: NA
V gene: TRBV5-1
CDR3 DNA: TGCGCCAGCAGCTTGGGACAGGACTCCTACGAGCAGTACTTC
CDR3 protein: CASSLGQDSYEQYF

J gene: TRBJ1-2
D gene: NA
clone size: NA
V gene: TRBV5-4
CDR3 DNA: TGTGCCAGCAGCTTGAAGGGCCCCGGGGGGGAAGGCTACACCTTC
CDR3 protein: CASSLKGPGGEGYTF

J gene: TRBJ1-1
D gene: TRBD1
clone size: NA
V gene: TRBV7-8
CDR3 DNA: TGTGCCAGCAGCATCCGACAGGGGGGCACTGAAGCTTTCTTT
CDR3 protein: CASSIRQGGTEAFF

J gene: TRBJ1-5
D gene: NA
clone size: NA
V gene: TRBV28
CDR3 DNA: TGTGCCAGCGGCCTCCGGGACATCGGAATGAGGAATCAGCCCCAGCATTTT
CDR3 protein: CASGLRDIGMRNQPQHF

J gene: TRBJ1-1
D gene: NA
clone size: NA
V gene: TRBV6-1
CDR3 DNA: TGTGCCAGCAGGTGGGAACAGGGTGAGAACACTGAAGCTTTCTTT
CDR3 protein: CASRWEQGENTEAFF

J gene: TRBJ2-7
D gene: TRBD2
clone size: NA
V gene: TRBV27
CDR3 DNA: TGTGCCAGCAGTCCTGGACTAGGCGGCTACGAGCAGTACTTC
CDR3 protein: CASSPGLGGYEQYF

J gene: TRBJ2-3
D gene: TRBD1
clone size: NA
V gene: TRBV27
CDR3 DNA: TGTGCCAGCAGTTTAAGAGGAGGGGGACAGGGGGCTGATACGCAGTATTTT
CDR3 protein: CASSLRGGGQGADTQYF

J gene: TRBJ2-1
D gene: NA
clone size: NA
V gene: TRBV7-9
CDR3 DNA: TGTGCCAGCAGCGAGGGACTGTTCGGGGCGTTCTTC
CDR3 protein: CASSEGLFGAFF

J gene: TRBJ1-2
D gene: TRBD1
clone size: NA
V gene: TRBV20-1
CDR3 DNA: TGCAGTGCTATTACAGGGGATGGCTACACCTTC
CDR3 protein: CSAITGDGYTF

J gene: TRBJ2-5
D gene: TRBD1
clone size: NA
V gene: TRBV10-3
CDR3 DNA: TGTGCCATCAGGACCGACAGGGCAGAGACCCAGTACTTC
CDR3 protein: CAIRTDRAETQYF

J gene: TRBJ2-7
D gene: NA
clone size: once
V gene: TRBV6-4
CDR3 DNA: TGTGCCAGCCCCTGCAGGATATTGACAGGGTGGGCGGGGATGCAGTACTTC
CDR3 protein: CASPCRILTGWAGMQYF

J gene: TRBJ1-2
D gene: NA
clone size: NA
V gene: TRBV7-9
CDR3 DNA: TGTGCCAGCAGCTTAGCCTCTCAGAATGCCTATGGCTACACCTTC
CDR3 protein: CASSLASQNAYGYTF

J gene: TRBJ2-2
D gene: TRBD1
clone size: NA
V gene: TRBV7-9
CDR3 DNA: TGTTCCAGCAGCTTAGGGTCGGGACAGTCAACTCTGGCGAAACGGGAGCTGTTTTTT
CDR3 protein: CSSSLGSGQSTLAKRELFF

J gene: TRBJ2-5
D gene: TRBD1
clone size: NA
V gene: TRBV11-2
CDR3 DNA: TGTGCCAGCAGCTTAACGGGACAGCAAGAGACCCAGTACTTC
CDR3 protein: CASSLTGQQETQYF

J gene: TRBJ2-1
D gene: NA
clone size: NA
V gene: TRBV11-2
CDR3 DNA: TGTGCCAGCAGCTTAGGGGACTTCTCAACCAATGAGCAGTTCTTC
CDR3 protein: CASSLGDFSTNEQFF

J gene: TRBJ2-3
D gene: TRBD1
clone size: once
V gene: TRBV7-9
CDR3 DNA: TGTGCCAGCAGCTCGGACAGGCTCTTGAGATCTAGCACAGATACGCAGTATTTT
CDR3 protein: CASSSDRLLRSSTDTQYF